These 18 T cell receptor beta chains were sequenced from one sample in a study of cytomegalovirus exposure and HLA in healthy donors. The PCR used 60 Vbeta and 13 Jbeta primers. Method: immunoSEQ multiplex PCR; TCRdb's copy keeps in-frame clones and lacks some. The sample carries approximately 120,000 clones, 73% recorded once. The specimen sequenced was PBMCs. These TCRs come from a man aged 55 to 70 in good health and CMV-seropositive.

J is TRBJ1-4 and V is TRBV30, with D perhaps matching TRBD1 (5 bases). Trimming removed 0 bases from V and 4 bases from J, with 12 bases in between. The CDR3 totals 15 residues. Germline V gives CDR1 GTSNPN, CDR2 SVGIG (reference sequence). The chain's CDR3 is CAWSVGRQHNEKLFF. The CDR3 coding sequence is TGTGCCTGGAGTGTAGGTCGACAGCATAATGAAAAACTGTTTTTT.

This sequence joins TRBV7-2 and TRBJ2-5, with D perhaps matching TRBD1 (5 bases). CDR1 and CDR2 (germline): SGHTA, FQGNSA. This CDR3 has 16 residues. V was shortened by 5 bases and J by 5 bases, with 21 bases between the two germline ends. The CDR3 loop is CASSPRQTFSGETQYF. CDR3 nucleotide sequence: TGTGCCAGCAGCCCCAGACAGACCTTTTCAGGGGAGACCCAGTACTTC.

This chain joins TRBV18 and TRBJ1-5; a weak D match, TRBD1 (5 bases). Trimming cost V 6 bases and J 10 bases, with 16 bases left between them. The CDR3 length is 13 residues. The germline V gene encodes CDR1 KGHSH and CDR2 LQKENI. The CDR3 coding sequence is TGTGCCAGCTCGACAGATTTTGAAGGACCCCAGCATTTT. It specifies CASSTDFEGPQHF.

The genes are TRBV9 and TRBJ2-5; 9 positions agree with TRBD1. V gave up 4 bases and J gave up 6 bases; unmatched junction bases: 7. The CDR3 contains 14 residues. Germline assignment: CDR1 SGDLS and CDR2 YYNGEE. The CDR3 sequence is CASSPGTGWKTQYF. The CDR3 region has the DNA TGTGCCAGCAGCCCTGGGACAGGGTGGAAGACCCAGTACTTC.

This clone was recorded a few times. This rearrangement joins TRBV6-5 to TRBJ1-5, with 8 bases identical to TRBD1. With V trimmed by 6 bases and J by 5 bases, 9 bases remained unmatched. The CDR3 loop spans 15 amino acids. CDR1 MNHEY and CDR2 SVGAGI come from the germline V gene. The CDR3 nucleotides are TGTGCCAGCAGAGAGCAGGGGGCGAGGGATCAGCCCCAGCATTTT. The encoded protein is CASREQGARDQPQHF.

The gene calls are TRBV5-1 and TRBJ2-5; perhaps TRBD2 as D (7 bases). This CDR3 region has 15 residues. Germline loops: CDR1 SGHRS, CDR2 YFSETQ. V lost 7 bases to trimming and J lost 2 bases, with 18 bases between them. CDR3 protein: CASSGGGGVQETQYF. The CDR3 region has the DNA TGCGCCAGCTCGGGGGGAGGGGGGGTTCAAGAGACCCAGTACTTC.

V usage is TRBV28 and J usage is TRBJ2-2, with 11 bases lining up with TRBD1. From germline, CDR1 is MDHEN and CDR2 SYDVKM. With 6 bases clipped from V and 7 bases from J, the junction kept 10 bases outside the gene matches. The CDR3 has 16 amino acids. This CDR3 is CASRIGQGADGGELFF. The CDR3 DNA reads TGTGCCAGCAGGATAGGACAGGGGGCCGACGGCGGGGAGCTGTTTTTT.

This chain joins TRBV30 and TRBJ1-4; D might be TRBD1 (6 bases). Per germline, CDR1 GTSNPN and CDR2 SVGIG (reference sequence). V lost 2 bases and J lost 1, with 8 bases in between. The length of the CDR3 is 14 residues. CDR3 DNA sequence: TGTGCCTGGAGTACAGGGAAAACTAATGAAAAACTGTTTTTT. Protein product: CAWSTGKTNEKLFF.

The rearrangement uses TRBV15 and TRBJ1-2, with a tentative D call TRBD1 (5 bases). CDR1 is LNHNV, CDR2 YYDKDF, per germline (reference sequence). Trimming shortened V by 5 bases and J by 3 bases, and 19 bases separated the two germline ends. The CDR3 loop spans 16 amino acids. The DNA for the CDR3 is TGTGCCACCAGCCTAGAAACACCTGACAGTCACTATGGCTACACCTTC. Amino acids: CATSLETPDSHYGYTF.

CDR3 nucleotide sequence: TGTGCCAGCAGTCGCGGGATCTCTGAAGCTTTCTTT. It specifies CASSRGISEAFF. V is TRBV5-4 and J is TRBJ1-1; D is unresolved. The CDR3 length is 12 residues. Germline V gene lookup returns CDR1 SGHNT and CDR2 YYREEE (reference sequence). V was trimmed by 5 bases and J by 6 bases, leaving 11 bases between them. Looking up the rest from reference TRBV5-4 and TRBJ1-1 gives the full variable domain: ETGVTQSPTHLIKTRGQQVTLRCSSQSGHNTVSWYQQALGQGPQFIFQYYREEENGRGNFPPRFSGLQFPNYSSELNVNALELDDSALYLCASSRGISEAFFGQGTRLTVV.

The chain is built from TRBV7-9 and TRBJ2-7; D is possibly TRBD2 (5 bases). The V and J ends lost 4 bases and 5 bases respectively, with 15 bases between them. CDR1 is SEHNR, CDR2 FQNEAQ, per germline (reference sequence). This CDR3 has 14 residues. CDR3 coding DNA: TGTGCCAGCAGCTCAAAAGAGGGTGTCCACGAGCAGTACTTC. Amino acids: CASSSKEGVHEQYF.

This clone was counted only a few times. The chain has TRBV7-3 and TRBJ2-7; TRBD2 might be the D (6 bases). Germline V gives CDR1 SGHTA, CDR2 FQGTGA. V lost 2 bases, J lost 5 bases, and 10 bases lay in between. The length of the CDR3 is 13 residues. In nucleotides, the CDR3 is TGTGCCAGCAGCTTAGGCCCTAGCGACGAGCAGTACTTC. It codes for CASSLGPSDEQYF.

A word on this clone: Mismatch with germline at one junction end may stem from a read error. The chain recombines TRBV4-1 with TRBJ2-7; TRBD2 matches at 11 bases. This CDR3 is built from 18 residues. The germline V gene encodes CDR1 MGHRA and CDR2 YSYEKL. This CDR3 is CASSQDLAGGPSSCEQYF. The CDR3 nucleotides are TGCGCCAGCAGCCAAGACCTAGCGGGGGGTCCCTCCTCCTGCGAGCAGTACTTC.

The genes are TRBV30 and TRBJ1-5; D perhaps matches TRBD1 (6 bases). The CDR3 is 16 amino acids. V gave up 1 base and J gave up 5 bases, with 18 bases separating them. Per germline, CDR1 GTSNPN and CDR2 SVGIG (reference sequence). CDR3 sequence reads: CAWSDRVSFRHQPQHF. For the CDR3, the DNA is TGTGCCTGGAGTGACAGGGTATCGTTCAGACATCAGCCCCAGCATTTT.

This chain joins TRBV30 and TRBJ1-5; 10 bases are a match to TRBD1. This CDR3 comprises 16 residues. Germline V gene data show CDR1 as GTSNPN and CDR2 as SVGIG (reference sequence). V shed 2 bases, J shed 6 bases, and the junction held 10 bases outside the gene matches. In DNA form, the CDR3 reads TGTGCCTGGAGTCGGCCGGGACAGGGGTCGGTTCAGCCCCAGCATTTT. Amino acids: CAWSRPGQGSVQPQHF.

The chain carries TRBV6-4 and TRBJ1-1, with unresolved D. Germline-derived CDR1 and CDR2 are MRHNA and SNTAGT. V shed 3 bases and J shed 1 base, with 9 bases lying between them. The CDR3 is 14 amino acids. CDR3 sequence reads: CASSEESENTEAFF. The CDR3 DNA reads as TGTGCCAGCAGTGAAGAGTCCGAGAACACTGAAGCTTTCTTT.

The chain joins TRBV7-9 to TRBJ1-6; TRBD1 might be the D (5 bases). Germline CDR1 SEHNR, CDR2 FQNEAQ (reference sequence). The length of the CDR3 is 13 residues. V lost 5 bases to trimming and J lost 10 bases, with 12 bases between them. In nucleotides, the CDR3 is TGTGCCAGCAGCCTTCGGACAACGTCACCCCTCCACTTT. Amino acids: CASSLRTTSPLHF.

This clone was recorded a few times. The CDR3 loop reads CASSYNRDSMSEKLFF. The CDR3 DNA sequence: TGTGCCAGCAGCTATAACCGGGACTCGATGAGTGAAAAACTGTTTTTT. The chain recombines TRBV5-4 with TRBJ1-4; tentative D call: TRBD1 (5 bases). Germline V gene data show CDR1 as SGHNT and CDR2 as YYREEE (reference sequence). The CDR3 spans 16 residues. Trimming removed 3 bases at V and 7 bases at J, with 19 bases between.